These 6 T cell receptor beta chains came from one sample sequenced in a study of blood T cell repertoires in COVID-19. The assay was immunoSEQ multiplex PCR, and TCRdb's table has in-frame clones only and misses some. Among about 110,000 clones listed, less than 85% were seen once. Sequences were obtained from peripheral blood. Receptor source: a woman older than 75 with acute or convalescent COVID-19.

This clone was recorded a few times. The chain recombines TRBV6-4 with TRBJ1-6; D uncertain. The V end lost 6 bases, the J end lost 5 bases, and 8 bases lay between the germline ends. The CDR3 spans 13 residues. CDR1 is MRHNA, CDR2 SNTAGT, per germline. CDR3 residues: CASRTGDNSPLHF. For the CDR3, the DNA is TGTGCCAGCAGGACGGGAGATAATTCACCCCTCCACTTT.

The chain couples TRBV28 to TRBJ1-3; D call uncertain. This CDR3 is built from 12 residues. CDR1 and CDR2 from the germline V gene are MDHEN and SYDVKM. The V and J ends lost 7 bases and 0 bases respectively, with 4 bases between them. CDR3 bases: TGTGCCAGCACAGTCTCTGGAAACACCATATATTTT. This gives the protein CASTVSGNTIYF.

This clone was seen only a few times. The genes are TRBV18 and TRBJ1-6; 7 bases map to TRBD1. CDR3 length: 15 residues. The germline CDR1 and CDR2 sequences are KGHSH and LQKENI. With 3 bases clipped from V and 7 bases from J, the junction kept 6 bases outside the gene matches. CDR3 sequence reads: CASSPGQVLNSPLHF. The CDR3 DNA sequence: TGTGCCAGCTCACCCGGACAGGTTCTAAATTCACCCCTCCACTTT.

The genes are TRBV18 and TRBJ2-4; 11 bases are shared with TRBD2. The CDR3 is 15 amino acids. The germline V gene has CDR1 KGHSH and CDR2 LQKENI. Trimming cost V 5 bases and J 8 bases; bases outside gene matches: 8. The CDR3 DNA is TGTGCCAGCTCAAGACCTCTAGCGGGAGGTGACATTCAGTACTTC. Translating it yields CASSRPLAGGDIQYF. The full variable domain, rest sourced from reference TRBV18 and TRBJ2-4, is NAGVMQNPRHLVRRRGQEARLRCSPMKGHSHVYWYRQLPEEGLKFMVYLQKENIIDESGMPKERFSAEFPKEGPSILRIQQVVRGDSAAYFCASSRPLAGGDIQYFGAGTRLSVL.

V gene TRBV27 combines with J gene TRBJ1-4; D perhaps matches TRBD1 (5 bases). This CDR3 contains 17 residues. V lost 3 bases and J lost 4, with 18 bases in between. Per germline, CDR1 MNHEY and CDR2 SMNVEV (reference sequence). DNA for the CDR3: TGTGCCAGCAGTTTCCAAGTGGGAACAGGCATTAATGAAAAACTGTTTTTT. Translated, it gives CASSFQVGTGINEKLFF.

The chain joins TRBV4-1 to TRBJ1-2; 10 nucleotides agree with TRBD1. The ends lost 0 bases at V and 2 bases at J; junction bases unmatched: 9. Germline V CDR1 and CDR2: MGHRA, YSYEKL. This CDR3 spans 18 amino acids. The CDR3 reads CASSQDRKGQGVNYGYTF. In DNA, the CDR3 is TGCGCCAGCAGCCAAGATCGGAAAGGACAGGGGGTAAACTATGGCTACACCTTC.